This TCR beta chain derives from a study of blood T cell repertoires in COVID-19. The overall study: Italy, Spain and the United States were the sources of the convalescent and acute COVID-19 samples. T cells, B-cell-depleted T cells, or PBMCs provided the cDNA or gDNA that served as material.

Original processing notes: Nucleated cell counts were estimated from reference gene primer amplification. Produced via immunoSEQ multiplex PCR; TCRdb's table is partial and in-frame only. V, J and clone size are taken as reported in that table, and D and trimming were inferred from the DNA itself. The top ten clones hold 2.5% to 3.5% of a sample with some 180,000 clones, over 75% of them seen once. The sequence was obtained from a woman of 80 years or more with active or convalescent COVID-19. Sample: peripheral blood.

CDR3 sequence reads: CASSDTRPGGYTF. The CDR3 DNA follows: TGTGCCAGCAGTGATACTCGCCCAGGTGGCTACACCTTC. The chain carries TRBV2 and TRBJ1-2; D remains unclear. CDR3 length: 13 residues. Trimming stripped 3 bases from V and 7 bases from J, with 12 bases between. Germline lookup yields CDR1 SNHLY and CDR2 FYNNEI.